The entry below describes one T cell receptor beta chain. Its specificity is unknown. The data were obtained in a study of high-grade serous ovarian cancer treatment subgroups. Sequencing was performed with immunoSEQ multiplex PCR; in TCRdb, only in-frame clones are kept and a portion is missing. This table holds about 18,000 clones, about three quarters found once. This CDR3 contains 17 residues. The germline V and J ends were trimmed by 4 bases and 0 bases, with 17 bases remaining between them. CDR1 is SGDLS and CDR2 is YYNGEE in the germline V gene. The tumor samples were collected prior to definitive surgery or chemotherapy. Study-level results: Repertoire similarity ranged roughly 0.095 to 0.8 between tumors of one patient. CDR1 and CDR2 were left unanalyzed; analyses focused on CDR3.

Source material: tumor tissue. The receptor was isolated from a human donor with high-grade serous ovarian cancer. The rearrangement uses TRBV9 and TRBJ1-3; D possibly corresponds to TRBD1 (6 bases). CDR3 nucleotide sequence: TGTGCCAGCAGCTCCTCCGGGGGGGCCATCTCTGGAAACACCATATATTTT. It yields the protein CASSSSGGAISGNTIYF.